The clone carrying this T cell receptor beta chain was seen more than once but under ten times. Its antigen is not identified. This record comes from a study of metastatic and nonmetastatic thyroid tumors. Turning to the study itself: Patients with malignant and benign thyroid disease provided blood and tumor or nodule tissue, whose repertoires were compared.

Study findings and constraints: According to reports, the diversity of TCR beta was significantly higher in malignant thyroid tumors than in benign nodules, and this held in both blood and tumor samples.

The V gene lost 0 bases and the J gene lost 2 bases, with 8 bases spanning the gap. The germline V gene encodes CDR1 MNHEY and CDR2 SVGAGI. The CDR3 extends over 15 amino acids. Source study methods: A classifier of distant metastasis in papillary thyroid cancer was built from CDR3 differences (across clinicopathological groups). Using MiXCR, TCRdb re-called clones from the PCR reads. These V and J calls derive from TCRdb rather than the authors' analysis. The sample lists 36,000 or so clones, around 31% occurring once. Among the patients, none had received any treatment before thyroid surgery. The sequencing sample was made of tumor tissue. The receptor was derived from a female donor with papillary thyroid cancer or a benign thyroid nodule (not recorded which). Some clones in this sample may be carry-over from other donors' samples. The genes are TRBV6-5 and TRBJ1-3; D perhaps matches TRBD1 (6 bases). DNA for the CDR3: TGTGCCAGCAGTTACTCAGGGGGACCTGGAAACACCATATATTTT. Amino acid sequence: CASSYSGGPGNTIYF.